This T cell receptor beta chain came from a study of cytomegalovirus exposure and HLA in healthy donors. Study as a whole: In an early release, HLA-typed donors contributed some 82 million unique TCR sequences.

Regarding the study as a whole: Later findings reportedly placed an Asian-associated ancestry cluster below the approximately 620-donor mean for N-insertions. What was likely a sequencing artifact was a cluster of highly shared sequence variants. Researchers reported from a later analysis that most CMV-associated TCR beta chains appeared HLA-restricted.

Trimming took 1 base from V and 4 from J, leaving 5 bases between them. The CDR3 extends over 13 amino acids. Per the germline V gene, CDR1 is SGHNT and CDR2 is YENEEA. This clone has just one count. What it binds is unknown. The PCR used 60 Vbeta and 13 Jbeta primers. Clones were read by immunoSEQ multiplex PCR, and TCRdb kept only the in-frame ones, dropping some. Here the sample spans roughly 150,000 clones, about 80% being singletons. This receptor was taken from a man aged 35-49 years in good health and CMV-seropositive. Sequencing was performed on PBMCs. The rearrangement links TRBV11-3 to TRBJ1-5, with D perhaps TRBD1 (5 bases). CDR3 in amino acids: CASSLGQNQPQHF. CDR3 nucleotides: TGTGCCAGCAGCTTAGGACAGAATCAGCCCCAGCATTTT.